This TCR beta chain originates from a study of T cell repertoires in cytomegalovirus infection. The overall study: Matching HLA type and CMV infection were both indicated by public TCR beta signatures.

TCRdb reprocessed the reads via MiXCR and lists one record per CDR3 protein. The sample lists 300,000 to 450,000 distinct CDR3 sequences; about a sixth were seen once. To note about this clonotype: Antigen specificity is unknown.

Study-level results: Public TCR beta family frequency separated CMV-and-HLA carriers, including in an independent cohort. HLA-C-restricted, CMV-specific TCR beta clonotypes were dominant ex vivo.

Sequenced: PBMCs. The source is a human donor in good health (CMV status not recorded). Some clones in this sample may be carry-over from other donors' samples.

CDR3 bases: TGCGCCAGCAGCTTGTGGGGGCAAGAGGGGTGGACTGAAGCTTTCTTT. Protein sequence: CASSLWGQEGWTEAFF. This rearrangement joins TRBV5-1 to TRBJ1-1; possible D gene TRBD1, 6 bases. The CDR3 totals 16 residues. Germline values: CDR1 SGHRS, CDR2 YFSETQ. Trimming removed 1 base from V and 5 bases from J, with 18 bases in between.